This T cell receptor (beta chain) was sequenced in a study of T cell repertoires in cytomegalovirus infection. A single record per CDR3 protein comes from TCRdb applying MiXCR to the reads. The profile shows around 530,000 distinct CDR3 sequences, more than 15% of them singletons. Many counts were recorded for this clonotype. The CDR3 runs to 15 residues. The V end lost 3 bases, the J end lost 3 bases, and 14 bases lay between the germline ends. Germline V gene data show CDR1 as MDHEN and CDR2 as SYDVKM. This chain uses TRBV28 with TRBJ2-5; D is possibly TRBD1 (6 bases). The sequenced sample consisted of CD8+ T cells from PBMCs. The sequence came from a human donor in good health (CMV status not recorded). Some clones in this sample may be carry-over from other donors' samples. In nucleotides, the CDR3 is TGTGCCAGCAGTTTTTATCGGACAGAAAAAGAGACCCAGTACTTC. This gives the protein CASSFYRTEKETQYF.